This T cell receptor (beta chain) was recorded in a study of T cell responses to AZD1222 COVID-19 vaccine (dated by TCRdb to about 2021). For the wider study: TCR sequencing covered some 240 trial participants: roughly 200 given two doses of AZD1222 and 26 given two doses of MenACWY control vaccine. Enrollment into the trials was organized by age into subgroups of 18-55, 56-69 and 70-plus years, and those subgroups contained roughly 150, 30 and 60 TCR-sequenced participants, respectively.

V is cut back by 3 bases and J by 6 bases, with 3 bases in the junction unmatched. CDR1 and CDR2, looked up from the germline V gene, are SGHTA and FQGNSA. Including the terminal cysteine and phenylalanine, the CDR3 comprises 14 residues. Left in the record is the CDR3 DNA by itself, 42 bases read in frame from the first base. Overall results and qualifications from the work: The 56-69-year group was small, and its depth increase did not reach significance, likely because of low power. Because no day 14 peak-response samples were available, repertoires were characterized only after the peak T cell response. Reportedly, almost half of the unique spike-specific TCRs recognized epitopes lying outside the regions that are mutated in the B.1.351 and B.1.1.7 variants. The vaccine-associated CD4 TCRs covered the entire spike protein, and the dominant responses fell in regions 160-218 and 743-854. After two AZD1222 doses, spike-specific TCR breadth and depth were significantly higher than at day 0 and than in MenACWY recipients. Participants were mostly white British, with more females than males. The authors suggested clonal diversity may have been underestimated. Conclusions about previously exposed vaccinees are limited, since just six or seven AZD1222 recipients were seropositive for SARS-CoV-2 at baseline.

In light of the paper, this sample's time point label describes: about 28 days (+/-7) after the second vaccine dose. AZD1222 recipients whose second dose came at about 4 weeks and those whose second dose came at about 12 weeks were combined into one group, since spike-specific TCR depth and breadth did not differ between the two schedules. Samples from vaccinated people were obtained from the UK trials COV001 and COV002, which included a single-blind randomized controlled phase 2/3 trial of AZD1222 (ChAdOx1 nCoV-19) in healthy adults. Trial participant PBMC samples were collected at day 0 and day 28 after the second dose for TCRbeta chain sequencing. This clone was seen a few times. Its antigen target is currently unknown. Qualities for individual bases were not recorded, and no much larger clone is one base off. The CDR3 regions of human TCRbeta chains were subjected to immunosequencing. Per the source publication's procedure: Repertoire TCRs were checked for matches against a reference library of SARS-CoV-2-specific TCRs that had been generated using the MIRA antigen-specificity platform. Breadth was defined as the fraction of unique TCRs that were SARS-CoV-2-associated. Depth was defined as the fraction of total T cells that were SARS-CoV-2-associated. Using the MIRA data, every spike-specific TCR was mapped to the spike region that the TCR reacted to and assigned to either a CD4 or a CD8 class. Log10-transformed breadth and depth values were compared by one-way ANOVA with Sidak's multiple comparisons tests. As stored in TCRdb, this immuneACCESS dataset retains in-frame rearrangements with V and J assigned. A fraction of the clones does not appear; measured against another copy, unresolved V genes explain less than half of the discrepancy, and the remainder lacks a known reason. The DNA gave D and trimming, while V, J and clone size come from that table. For this sample there are 180,000 or so clones; 88% appear just once. The top ten hold roughly a quarter of the sample.

The source was peripheral blood, collected 28 days after the second AZD1222 dose. The receptor was derived from an adult who received the AZD1222 COVID-19 vaccine. The rearranged segments are TRBV7-2 and TRBJ2-7; TRBD2 lines up with 12 middle nucleotides. The CDR3 protein: CASSFRLAGVEQYF. The DNA sequence reads TGTGCCAGCAGCTTTCGACTAGCGGGAGTCGAGCAGTACTTC.